The clone carrying this T cell receptor beta chain was picked up a small number of times. Its cognate antigen is unknown. This entry comes from a study of molecular identifiers for immune sequencing clone quantification. Study findings and constraints: In naive cells, clones above 20 RNA copies held under 1% of molecules, whereas in effector cells they held over 99%. Even with about a million naive cells present, spiked Jurkat TCR RNA from one cell was reportedly detectable.

CDR1 and CDR2 from the germline V gene are MNHNY and SVGAGI (reference sequence). V was trimmed by 0 bases and J by 5 bases, leaving 14 bases between them. The CDR3 covers 16 residues. TCR libraries were built in bulk with a published protocol and specific TCR primers. Via MiXCR, TCRdb re-called the PCR reads, giving one row per CDR3 protein. The sample lists hundreds of thousands of distinct CDR3 sequences; over 25% were seen once. The receptor's source is a human donor in good health. Some libraries in this study had Jurkat cell RNA spiked in. The chain employs TRBV6-6 and TRBJ1-3; D call uncertain. Sequencing was performed on naive CD8+ T cells from blood, with Jurkat cell RNA spiked in. Subset noted: FACS-sorted CD8+CD4-CCR7+CD45RA+ naive T cells. The CDR3 is CASSYSLYSGRNTIYF. The CDR3 bases are TGTGCCAGCAGTTACTCATTATACTCTGGTAGAAACACCATATATTTT.